This T cell receptor beta chain derives from a study of blood T cell repertoires in COVID-19. Participants spanned ages roughly 18 to 95 years and resided in roughly 22 US areas. The study assigned cohorts using participant-reported clinical history. Clones were read by immunoSEQ multiplex PCR, and TCRdb kept only the in-frame ones, dropping some. The data show 350,000 to 450,000 clones, around 87% seen once. Germline CDR1 KGHSH, CDR2 LQKENI. The length of the CDR3 is 15 residues. The ends were cut back, 2 bases at V and 1 base at J, with 11 bases in the middle. This TCR derives from a man aged 30 to 39 who had recovered from COVID-19. Sequencing used PBMCs or T cells enriched from blood (not recorded which). This chain joins TRBV18 and TRBJ1-1; D not resolved. Written as DNA, the CDR3 is TGTGCCAGCTCACCAGAAGGTTCGGGGAACACTGAAGCTTTCTTT. This codes for CASSPEGSGNTEAFF.